Given below is one T cell receptor (beta chain) in context. Its specificity is not known. The data stem from a study of cytomegalovirus exposure and HLA in healthy donors. Germline V CDR1 and CDR2: MNHEY, SVGAGI. The CDR3 has 12 residues. V gave up 10 bases and J gave up 7 bases; unmatched junction bases: 4. Use of 60 Vbeta and 13 Jbeta primers characterized the PCR. Sequencing was performed with immunoSEQ multiplex PCR; in TCRdb, only in-frame clones are kept and a portion is missing. The sample shows about 170,000 clones, roughly 72% of them seen only once. General observations from the study: Later analysis showed TCR association rates varying by HLA locus, highest for DRB1 and lowest for HLA-C.

The sequence derives from a young woman in good health and CMV-seropositive. Material: PBMCs. The chain links TRBV6-5 to TRBJ2-1; 10 bases are a match to TRBD1. For the CDR3, the DNA is TGTGCCACCTGGACAGGGGGGAATGAGCAGTTCTTC. This sequence encodes CATWTGGNEQFF.